This T cell receptor (beta chain) was obtained from a study of blood T cell repertoires in COVID-19. Study-level information: There were acute and convalescent COVID-19 samples, and they came from the United States, Italy and Spain. T cells, B-cell-depleted T cells, or PBMCs provided the cDNA or gDNA that served as material.

With V trimmed by 3 bases and J by 4 bases, 8 bases remained unmatched. The CDR3 is made up of 16 amino acids. Germline CDR1 is SGHDT and CDR2 is YYEEEE. Authors' data handling: Estimated nucleated cell counts came from reference gene primer amplification. Using immunoSEQ multiplex PCR, the repertoire was profiled, and TCRdb retains in-frame clones only, with some absent. The D gene and trimming were derived from the DNA, and the V and J assignments and clone size from that table. This sample has 80,000 to 95,000 clones, with 81% found just once. Source material: peripheral blood. The genes are TRBV5-6 and TRBJ2-1; 9 bases are a match to TRBD1. The sequence was collected from an elderly man with active or convalescent COVID-19. CDR3 amino acids: CASSSAGTGIYNEQFF. DNA of the CDR3: TGTGCCAGCAGCTCAGCCGGGACAGGGATTTACAATGAGCAGTTCTTC.